A selection of T cell receptor beta chains follows, all from one sample in a study of CD4+ T cells in melanoma. Produced via immunoSEQ multiplex PCR; TCRdb's table is partial and in-frame only. The table records some 5,800 clones, around 68% of them present only once. Source material: cells from a culture (not recorded whether cultured in vitro). The receptors come from a human donor with melanoma. CDR3s include the opening cysteine and the closing phenylalanine or tryptophan. The D gene is left open where the match is weak. Clone sizes are given selectively: once, few, many, or a class where the clone is expanded.

j_call,v_call,d_call,clone_size,cdr3_aa,cdr3_nt
TRBJ1-2,TRBV28,TRBD1,once,CASVPGAGGGNYGYTF,TGTGCCAGCGTCCCGGGGGCAGGGGGCGGTAACTATGGCTACACCTTC
TRBJ2-7,TRBV6-1,TRBD1,.,CASSEAGGQSLSYEQYF,TGTGCCAGCAGTGAAGCAGGGGGACAGTCCCTCTCCTACGAGCAGTACTTC
TRBJ1-4,TRBV5-4,TRBD1,.,CASSSNRGLNEKLFF,TGTGCCAGCAGCTCCAACAGGGGGCTCAACGAAAAACTGTTTTTT
TRBJ2-3,TRBV24-1,.,.,CATSDSGVSQYF,TGTGCCACCAGTGATTCAGGGGTATCGCAGTATTTT
TRBJ2-3,TRBV11-2,.,.,CASSHTDTQYF,TGTGCCAGCAGCCACACAGATACGCAGTATTTT
TRBJ2-3,TRBV7-3,.,.,CASSRRASTDTQYF,TGTGCCAGCAGCCGCCGGGCGAGCACAGATACGCAGTATTTT
TRBJ2-7,TRBV18,.,once,CASSPPGSGSLYEQYF,TGTGCCAGCTCACCACCCGGTAGTGGCTCCCTCTACGAGCAGTACTTC
TRBJ2-5,TRBV7-9,TRBD2,.,CASSPGLAGGSLQETQYF,TGTGCCAGCAGCCCTGGACTAGCGGGGGGATCTTTACAAGAGACCCAGTACTTC
TRBJ1-3,TRBV7-6,TRBD1,.,CASSLNRGYGNTIYF,TGTGCCAGCAGCTTAAACAGGGGGTATGGAAACACCATATATTTT
TRBJ2-1,TRBV5-5,TRBD2,.,CASSFRDYLTYNEQFF,TGTGCCAGCAGCTTCCGGGACTATCTAACCTACAATGAGCAGTTCTTC
TRBJ2-1,TRBV6-5,TRBD1,.,CASRYRGHEQFF,TGTGCCAGCAGATACAGGGGCCATGAGCAGTTCTTC
TRBJ1-2,TRBV4-1,.,medium-sized,CASSQGNYGYTF,TGCGCCAGCAGCCAGGGAAACTATGGCTACACCTTC
TRBJ2-7,TRBV6-1,TRBD1,.,CASSEMGQGPYEQYF,TGTGCCAGCAGTGAAATGGGACAGGGACCCTACGAGCAGTACTTC
TRBJ2-7,TRBV30,.,.,CAWSVGQYEQYF,TGTGCCTGGAGTGTAGGACAGTACGAGCAGTACTTC
TRBJ2-7,TRBV18,.,.,CASSPPEGNEQYF,TGTGCCAGCTCACCACCTGAGGGAAACGAGCAGTACTTC
TRBJ2-7,TRBV5-6,.,.,CASSSTGGRTYEQYF,TGTGCCAGCAGTTCTACGGGGGGCCGGACCTACGAGCAGTACTTC
TRBJ2-6,TRBV13,.,.,CASSLGNSGANVLTF,TGTGCCAGCAGCTTAGGGAACTCTGGGGCCAACGTCCTGACTTTC
TRBJ2-3,TRBV7-3,.,.,CASSLTPRHTDTQYF,TGTGCCAGCAGCTTAACGCCGAGACACACAGATACGCAGTATTTT
TRBJ1-3,TRBV9,.,once,CASSVAQGVGNTIYF,TGTGCCAGCAGCGTAGCTCAGGGAGTTGGAAACACCATATATTTT
TRBJ1-2,TRBV19,.,.,CASSIHTESMYGYTF,TGTGCCAGTAGTATACATACGGAATCTATGTATGGCTACACCTTC
TRBJ2-3,TRBV3-1/TRBV3-2,TRBD2,.,CASSRRSGGASDTQYF,TGTGCCAGCAGCCGCCGCAGCGGGGGGGCCTCAGATACGCAGTATTTT
TRBJ2-3,TRBV18,TRBD2,.,CASSPRLAGAVTDTQYF,TGTGCCAGCTCACCAAGACTAGCGGGGGCCGTCACAGATACGCAGTATTTT
TRBJ1-1,TRBV18,TRBD1,large,CASSPDRGTEAFF,TGTGCCAGCTCACCGGACAGGGGCACTGAAGCTTTCTTT
TRBJ2-1,TRBV5-1,.,once,CASSLEAGGYPEQFF,TGCGCCAGCAGCTTGGAGGCAGGGGGGTATCCTGAGCAGTTCTTC
TRBJ2-1,TRBV30,.,once,CAWSGTGGQFF,TGTGCCTGGAGTGGGACTGGGGGGCAGTTCTTC
TRBJ2-1,TRBV27,.,.,CASSVYNEQFF,TGTGCCAGCAGTGTTTACAATGAGCAGTTCTTC
TRBJ1-3,TRBV4-1,.,.,CASSQDGDTSDERRNTIYF,TGCGCCAGCAGCCAAGATGGGGATACCTCTGACGAAAGAAGAAACACCATATATTTT
TRBJ1-2,TRBV7-3,.,.,CASRTLGEGDYGYTF,TGTGCCAGCAGGACGCTCGGGGAAGGCGACTATGGCTACACCTTC
TRBJ2-7,TRBV3-1/TRBV3-2,TRBD1,.,CASSRRDRGFHEQYF,TGTGCCAGCAGCCGGAGGGACAGGGGTTTCCACGAGCAGTACTTC
TRBJ1-2,TRBV4-3,.,.,CASSQGQGLVPKHGYTF,TGCGCCAGCAGCCAAGGCCAGGGATTGGTCCCGAAGCATGGCTACACCTTC
TRBJ1-1,TRBV6-6,.,.,CASTLDENTEAFF,TGTGCCAGCACCCTTGACGAGAACACTGAAGCTTTCTTT
TRBJ2-2,TRBV10-3,.,.,CATTPGHSTGELFF,TGTGCCACGACACCGGGACACAGCACCGGGGAGCTGTTTTTT
TRBJ2-1,TRBV9,.,medium-sized,CASSLTNREEDEQFF,TGTGCCAGCAGCTTAACCAACAGGGAAGAGGATGAGCAGTTCTTC
TRBJ1-5,TRBV3-1/TRBV3-2,.,.,CASSLFGQPQHF,TGTGCCAGCAGCCTGTTCGGGCAGCCCCAGCATTTT
TRBJ1-5,TRBV3-1/TRBV3-2,.,.,CASSQAQQPQHF,TGTGCCAGCAGCCAAGCCCAACAGCCCCAGCATTTT
TRBJ2-7,TRBV4-1,TRBD1,.,CASSQYRGAGGGEQYF,TGCGCCAGCAGCCAGTACAGGGGCGCCGGTGGTGGGGAGCAGTACTTC
TRBJ2-7,TRBV3-1/TRBV3-2,.,.,CASSQDKSYEQYF,TGTGCCAGCAGCCAAGACAAGTCCTACGAGCAGTACTTC
TRBJ1-2,TRBV30,.,.,CAWSVVGTYGYTF,TGTGCCTGGAGTGTAGTCGGGACATATGGCTACACCTTC
TRBJ1-5,TRBV30,.,.,CAWSREGNQPQHF,TGTGCCTGGAGTAGAGAGGGCAATCAGCCCCAGCATTTT
TRBJ1-2,TRBV29-1,.,medium-sized,CSVVAAGVGYGYTF,TGCAGCGTTGTGGCGGCAGGGGTGGGCTATGGCTACACCTTC
TRBJ1-3,TRBV5-1,.,.,CASSPYSSSGNTIYF,TGCGCCAGCAGCCCGTACTCAAGCTCTGGAAACACCATATATTTT
TRBJ1-4,TRBV5-8,TRBD1,.,CASSFYRGGNEKLFF,TGTGCCAGCAGCTTCTACAGGGGAGGAAATGAAAAACTGTTTTTT
TRBJ2-7,TRBV7-2,TRBD2,.,CAIPRGAGGGEQYF,TGTGCCATCCCCAGGGGTGCGGGGGGAGGCGAGCAGTACTTC
TRBJ1-1,TRBV9,.,.,CASSGAVSPNTEAFF,TGTGCCAGCAGCGGTGCGGTCTCCCCGAACACTGAAGCTTTCTTT
TRBJ2-1,TRBV30,.,.,CAWNARRELYNEQFF,TGTGCCTGGAATGCCCGCCGGGAACTTTACAATGAGCAGTTCTTC
TRBJ2-5,TRBV11-1,.,few,CASSHRGEKQETQYF,TGTGCCAGCAGCCACCGGGGTGAGAAACAAGAGACCCAGTACTTC
TRBJ2-7,TRBV15,TRBD1,.,CATSTGTEDFSYEQYF,TGTGCCACCAGCACCGGGACAGAAGACTTTTCCTACGAGCAGTACTTC
TRBJ2-1,TRBV15,TRBD2,.,CATSRELSGTINEQFF,TGTGCCACCAGCAGAGAACTTAGCGGGACGATCAATGAGCAGTTCTTC
TRBJ2-7,TRBV13,.,medium-sized,CASSPNNYEQYF,TGTGCCAGCAGCCCAAACAACTACGAGCAGTACTTC
TRBJ1-6,TRBV6-5,TRBD1,.,CASSYTTGIDSPLHF,TGTGCCAGCAGTTATACGACAGGGATTGATTCACCCCTCCACTTT
TRBJ1-1,TRBV21-1,.,.,CASSEGLRHSVDTEAFF,TGTGCCAGCAGTGAAGGTCTCAGACACTCTGTCGACACTGAAGCTTTCTTT
TRBJ1-1,TRBV10-2,TRBD1,few,CASSQGATEAFF,TGCGCCAGTTCACAGGGGGCAACTGAAGCTTTCTTT
TRBJ2-5,TRBV7-6,.,.,CASSSRVGQETQYF,TGTGCCAGCAGCTCCCGGGTGGGGCAAGAGACCCAGTACTTC
TRBJ1-2,TRBV20-1,.,.,CSASEGWGRGYTF,TGCAGTGCTAGTGAGGGTTGGGGTCGGGGCTACACCTTC
TRBJ2-5,TRBV24-1,.,once,CATGDLGETQYF,TGTGCCACTGGGGATCTGGGAGAGACCCAGTACTTC